The source of this TCR beta chain is a study of CD8+ T cells in alopecia areata. Study conclusions and caveats: In lesional scalp, particularly from alopecia totalis/universalis, clonality was higher than in normal scalp.

Extracted RNA was reverse transcribed, and the resulting cDNA served as sequencing template. Measured with immunoSEQ multiplex PCR; TCRdb has only the in-frame clones, and not every one. The sample includes some 150,000 clones, 50% to 65% of them seen just once. J lost 1 base, V lost 7 bases, and 3 bases had no gene match. Per germline, CDR1 MNHNY and CDR2 SVGAGI (reference sequence). The CDR3 consists of 13 residues. Ten or more counts support this clone. Its antigen is not known. V gene TRBV6-6 combines with J gene TRBJ1-1; 7 bases are a match to TRBD1. The clonotype originates from a human donor with alopecia areata. The sequencing used CD8+ T cells sorted from blood, collected at week 0. The CDR3 DNA is TGTGCCAGCACCCAGGGGGGGAACACTGAAGCTTTCTTT. It yields the protein CASTQGGNTEAFF.